The 9 T cell receptor beta chains presented below share a single source sample, sequenced in a study of T cells in Graves' hyperthyroidism and ophthalmopathy. The source material, RNA transcripts, was used to amplify TCR beta CDR3 regions. HTBI primers were used for first-round RT-PCR of the TCR CDR3. TCRdb passed the multiplex PCR reads through MiXCR, listing each CDR3 protein once. Altogether around 340,000 distinct CDR3 sequences are present, about a sixth being singletons, with the ten largest covering around 35%. The sequenced material came from blood. Every receptor here comes from a woman aged 25 to 39 with Graves' hyperthyroidism that later progressed to Graves' ophthalmopathy.

With regard to this clonotype: This sequence may be a read error, since a much larger clone differs from it by one base. The CDR3 region is CASRSPGARWETQYF. As DNA, the CDR3 is TGTGCCAGCAGATCACCGGGAGCGCGTTGGGAGACCCAGTACTTC. The chain recombines TRBV11-2 with TRBJ2-5; D is possibly TRBD2 (6 bases). The germline V and J ends were trimmed by 6 bases and 5 bases, with 19 bases remaining between them. CDR1 SGHAT and CDR2 FQNNGV come from the germline V gene. The CDR3 has 15 amino acids.

A note on this clonotype: A much larger clone differs from this one at a single base, so this may be a read error. The V call is TRBV6-2 or TRBV6-3, the J call TRBJ2-1, with TRBD2 matching over 7 bases. CDR1 is MNHEY and CDR2 is SVGEGT in the germline V gene. There are 15 residues in the CDR3. The J segment lost 9 bases and the V segment lost 4 bases, leaving 12 bases of the junction unmatched. The CDR3 loop reads CASSSLTSKAGEQFF. CDR3 sequence (DNA): TGTGCCAGCAGTTCCCTGACTAGCAAGGCCGGTGAGCAGTTCTTC.

This clonotype was recorded at least ten times. The gene calls are TRBV7-9 and TRBJ1-2; TRBD1 matches at 7 bases. This CDR3 spans 15 amino acids. Unmatched junction bases numbered 5, after V lost 3 bases and J lost 1 base. Germline-derived CDR1 and CDR2 are SEHNR and FQNEAQ (reference sequence). The DNA of the CDR3 is TGTGCCAGCAGCTTCGGACAGGCTGTTAACTATGGCTACACCTTC. Translation: CASSFGQAVNYGYTF. The full variable domain, in which reference TRBV7-9 and TRBJ1-2 provide the parts outside the CDR3, is DTGVSQNPRHKITKRGQNVTFRCDPISEHNRLYWYRQTLGQGPEFLTYFQNEAQLEKSRLLSDRFSAERPKGSFSTLEIQRTEQGDSAMYLCASSFGQAVNYGYTFGSGTRLTVV.

This sequence joins TRBV28 and TRBJ1-2; weak D call: TRBD1 (5 bases). V was clipped by 5 bases and J by 3 bases, with 16 bases between them. This CDR3 has 15 amino acids. Germline CDR1 MDHEN, CDR2 SYDVKM. DNA of the CDR3: TGTGCCAGCAGTGACCTCAGGGAGGCGGACTATGGCTACACCTTC. As protein: CASSDLREADYGYTF.

In its sample, this clonotype was seen many times. V and J are TRBV12-3 or TRBV12-4 and TRBJ2-5, with 9 bases fitting TRBD2. The junction had 8 bases not matched to a gene; V was cut back by 1 base and J by 2 bases. This CDR3 is 17 amino acids long. DNA for the CDR3: TGTGCCAGCAGTTTAGGGCATGGGCGGGAGGGGCAAGAGACCCAGTACTTC. Encoded protein: CASSLGHGREGQETQYF.

This clonotype showed up just a few times. The rearrangement links TRBV5-1 to TRBJ2-1; 9 bases map to TRBD1. With 5 bases clipped from V and 4 bases from J, the junction kept 7 bases outside the gene matches. The germline gives CDR1 SGHRS, CDR2 YFSETQ. CDR3 size: 15 residues. The CDR3 DNA reads TGCGCCAGCAGTAAGGGGACAGGGCAGTACAATGAGCAGTTCTTC. This encodes CASSKGTGQYNEQFF.

The rearrangement links TRBV6-1 to TRBJ2-5, with 12 bases identical to TRBD2. After removal of 5 bases from V and 3 bases from J, the junction contained 1 base not matched to a gene. CDR3 length: 14 residues. Looked up from germline, CDR1 is MNHNS and CDR2 is SASEGT. This chain's CDR3 is CASSRTSGKETQYF. CDR3 DNA: TGTGCCAGCAGTCGGACTAGCGGGAAAGAGACCCAGTACTTC.

V and J are TRBV11-2 and TRBJ2-7, with 9 positions matching TRBD1. Looked up from germline, CDR1 is SGHAT and CDR2 is FQNNGV. The V and J ends lost 4 bases and 6 bases, in that order; junction bases with no gene match: 7. There are 14 residues in the CDR3. CDR3 coding DNA: TGTGCCAGCAGCTGGGGACAGGGTTCTCGCGAGCAGTACTTC. It translates to CASSWGQGSREQYF.

This clonotype has at least ten counts. J is TRBJ2-7 and V is TRBV2; 8 nucleotides align to TRBD2. Trimming removed 6 bases from V and 4 bases from J; junction bases left unmatched: 8. This CDR3 is 14 amino acids long. CDR1 and CDR2 (germline): SNHLY, FYNNEI. CDR3 coding DNA: TGTGCCAGCAGGACTGGGAGCGGGGGATACGAGCAGTACTTC. Its translation: CASRTGSGGYEQYF.